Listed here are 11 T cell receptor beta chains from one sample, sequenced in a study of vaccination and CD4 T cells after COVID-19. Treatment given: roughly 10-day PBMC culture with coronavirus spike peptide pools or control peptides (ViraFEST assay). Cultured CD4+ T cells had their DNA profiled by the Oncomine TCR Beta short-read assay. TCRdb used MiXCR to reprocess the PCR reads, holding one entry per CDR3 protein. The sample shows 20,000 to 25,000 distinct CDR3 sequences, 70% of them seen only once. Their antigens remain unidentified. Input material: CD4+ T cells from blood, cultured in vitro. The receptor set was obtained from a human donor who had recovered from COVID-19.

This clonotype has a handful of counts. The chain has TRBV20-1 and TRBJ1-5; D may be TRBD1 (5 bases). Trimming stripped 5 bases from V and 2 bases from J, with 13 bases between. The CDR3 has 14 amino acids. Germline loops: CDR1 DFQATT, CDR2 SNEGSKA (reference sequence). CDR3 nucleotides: TGCAGTGCTGCAGGGAATCGGGGCAATCAGCCCCAGCATTTT. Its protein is CSAAGNRGNQPQHF.

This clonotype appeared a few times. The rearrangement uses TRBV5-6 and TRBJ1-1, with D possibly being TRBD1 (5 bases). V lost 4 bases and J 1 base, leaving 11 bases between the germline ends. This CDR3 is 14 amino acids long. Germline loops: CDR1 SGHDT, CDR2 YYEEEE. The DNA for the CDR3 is TGTGCCAGCAGCAAGGGACGGACGAACACTGAAGCTTTCTTT. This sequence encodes CASSKGRTNTEAFF.

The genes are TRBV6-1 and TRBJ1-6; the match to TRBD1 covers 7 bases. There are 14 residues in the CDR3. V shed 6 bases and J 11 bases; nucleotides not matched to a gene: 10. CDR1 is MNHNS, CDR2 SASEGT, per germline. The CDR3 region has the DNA TGTGCCAGCAGGACTACAGGGGCCTGGGCACCCCTCCACTTT. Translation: CASRTTGAWAPLHF.

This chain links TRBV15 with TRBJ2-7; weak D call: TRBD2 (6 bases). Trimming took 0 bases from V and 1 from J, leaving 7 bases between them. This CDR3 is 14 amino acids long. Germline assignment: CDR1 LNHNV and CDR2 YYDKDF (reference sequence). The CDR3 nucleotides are TGTGCCACCAGCAGAGAGCTAGCGTCCTACGAGCAGTACTTC. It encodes CATSRELASYEQYF.

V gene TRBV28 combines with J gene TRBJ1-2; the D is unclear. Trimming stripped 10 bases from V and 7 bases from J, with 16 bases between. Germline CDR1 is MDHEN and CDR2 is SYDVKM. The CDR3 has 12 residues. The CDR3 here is CATTLGQLGYTF. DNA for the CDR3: TGTGCCACCACGCTAGGGCAGCTTGGCTACACCTTC.

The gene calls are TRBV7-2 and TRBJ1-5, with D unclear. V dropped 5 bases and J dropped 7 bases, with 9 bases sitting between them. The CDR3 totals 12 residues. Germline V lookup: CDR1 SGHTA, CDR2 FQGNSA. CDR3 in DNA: TGTGCCAGCAGCCGCCCACTCCAGCCCCAGCATTTT. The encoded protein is CASSRPLQPQHF.

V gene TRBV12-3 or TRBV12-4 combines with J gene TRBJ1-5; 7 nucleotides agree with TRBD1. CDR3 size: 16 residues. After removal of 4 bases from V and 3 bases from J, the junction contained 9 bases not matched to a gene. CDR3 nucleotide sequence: TGTGCCAGCAGTTCCCCCCAAACAGGGGCCAATCAGCCCCAGCATTTT. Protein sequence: CASSSPQTGANQPQHF.

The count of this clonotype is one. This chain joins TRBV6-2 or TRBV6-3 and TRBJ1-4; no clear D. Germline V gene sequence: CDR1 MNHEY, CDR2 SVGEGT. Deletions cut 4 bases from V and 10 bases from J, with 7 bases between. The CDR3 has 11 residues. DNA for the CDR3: TGTGCCAGCAGTTGGGGTGGAAAACTGTTTTTT. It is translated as CASSWGGKLFF.

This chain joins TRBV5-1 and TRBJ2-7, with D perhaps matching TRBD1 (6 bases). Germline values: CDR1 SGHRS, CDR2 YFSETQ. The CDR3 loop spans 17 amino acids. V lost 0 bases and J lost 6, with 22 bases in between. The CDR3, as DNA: TGCGCCAGCAGCTTGGCCGATTTCGGGACATCGACGGGCGAGCAGTACTTC. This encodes CASSLADFGTSTGEQYF.

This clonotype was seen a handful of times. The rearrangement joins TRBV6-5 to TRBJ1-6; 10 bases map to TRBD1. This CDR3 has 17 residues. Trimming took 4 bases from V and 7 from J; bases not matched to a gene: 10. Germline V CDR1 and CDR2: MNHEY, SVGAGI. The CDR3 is CASSFSGTGVPNSPLHF. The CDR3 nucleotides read TGTGCCAGCAGTTTCTCCGGGACAGGGGTTCCAAATTCACCCCTCCACTTT.

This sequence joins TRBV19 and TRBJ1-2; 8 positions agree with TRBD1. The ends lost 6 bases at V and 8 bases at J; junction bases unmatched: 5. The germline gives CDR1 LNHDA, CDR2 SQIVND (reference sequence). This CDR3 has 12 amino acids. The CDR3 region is CASRDRVEGYTF. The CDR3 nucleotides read TGTGCCAGTAGGGACAGGGTTGAGGGCTACACCTTC.